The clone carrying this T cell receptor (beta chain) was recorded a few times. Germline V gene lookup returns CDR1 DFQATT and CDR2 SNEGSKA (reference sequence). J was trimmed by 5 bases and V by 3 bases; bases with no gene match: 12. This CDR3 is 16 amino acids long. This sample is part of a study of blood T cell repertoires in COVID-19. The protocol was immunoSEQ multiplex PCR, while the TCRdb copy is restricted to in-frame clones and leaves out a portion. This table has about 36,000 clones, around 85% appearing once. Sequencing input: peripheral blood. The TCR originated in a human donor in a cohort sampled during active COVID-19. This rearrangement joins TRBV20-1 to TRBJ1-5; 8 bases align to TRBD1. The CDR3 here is CSASYSGQGPYQPQHF. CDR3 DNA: TGCAGTGCTAGTTACAGCGGACAGGGACCCTATCAGCCCCAGCATTTT.